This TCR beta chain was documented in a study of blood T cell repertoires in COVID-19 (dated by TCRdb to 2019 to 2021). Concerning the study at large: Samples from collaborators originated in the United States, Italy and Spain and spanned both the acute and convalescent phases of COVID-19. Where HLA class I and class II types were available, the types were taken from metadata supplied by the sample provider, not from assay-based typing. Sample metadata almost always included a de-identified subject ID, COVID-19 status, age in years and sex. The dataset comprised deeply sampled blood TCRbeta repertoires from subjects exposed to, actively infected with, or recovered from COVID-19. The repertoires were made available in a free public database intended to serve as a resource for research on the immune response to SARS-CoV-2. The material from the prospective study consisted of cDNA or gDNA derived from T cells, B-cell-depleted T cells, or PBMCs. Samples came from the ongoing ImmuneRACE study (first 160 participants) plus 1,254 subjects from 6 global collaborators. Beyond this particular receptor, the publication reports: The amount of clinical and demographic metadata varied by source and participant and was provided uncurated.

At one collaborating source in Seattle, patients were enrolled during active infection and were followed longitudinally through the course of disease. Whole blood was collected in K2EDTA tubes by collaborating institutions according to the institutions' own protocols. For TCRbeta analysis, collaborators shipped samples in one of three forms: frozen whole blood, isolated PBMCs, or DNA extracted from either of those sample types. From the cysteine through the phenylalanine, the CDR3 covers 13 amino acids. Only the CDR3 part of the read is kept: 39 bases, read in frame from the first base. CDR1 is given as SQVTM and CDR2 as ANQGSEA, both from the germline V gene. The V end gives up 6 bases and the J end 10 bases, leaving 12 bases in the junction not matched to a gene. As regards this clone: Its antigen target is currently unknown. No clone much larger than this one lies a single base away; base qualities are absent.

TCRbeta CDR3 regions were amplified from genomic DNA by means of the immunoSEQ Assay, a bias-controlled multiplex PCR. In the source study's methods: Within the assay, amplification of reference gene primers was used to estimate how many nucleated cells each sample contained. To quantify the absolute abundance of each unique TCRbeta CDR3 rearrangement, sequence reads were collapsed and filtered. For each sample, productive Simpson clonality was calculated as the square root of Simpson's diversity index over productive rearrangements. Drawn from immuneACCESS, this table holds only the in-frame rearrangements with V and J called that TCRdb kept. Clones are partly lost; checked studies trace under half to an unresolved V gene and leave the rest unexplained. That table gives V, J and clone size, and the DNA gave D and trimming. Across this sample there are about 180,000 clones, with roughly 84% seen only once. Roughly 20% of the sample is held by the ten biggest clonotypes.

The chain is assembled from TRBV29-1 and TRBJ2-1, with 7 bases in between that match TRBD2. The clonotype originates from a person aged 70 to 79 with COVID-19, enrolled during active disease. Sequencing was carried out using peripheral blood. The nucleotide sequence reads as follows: TGCAGCGTCCAAGGACTAGGTCGTCGGGAGCAGTTCTTC. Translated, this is CSVQGLGRREQFF.